This T cell receptor (beta chain) was sequenced for a study of T cell responses to AZD1222 COVID-19 vaccine. Germline V gene data show CDR1 as MRHNA and CDR2 as SNTAGT. V was clipped by 4 bases and J by 6 bases, with 7 bases between them. CDR3 length: 13 residues. Assay used: immunoSEQ multiplex PCR; TCRdb lists only in-frame clones, some missing. The data show about 120,000 clones, approximately 90% seen once. The specimen was peripheral blood, collected on day 0 of AZD1222 vaccination. The chain couples TRBV6-4 to TRBJ1-6, with a tentative D call TRBD1 (5 bases). This clonotype was obtained from an adult in good health. The CDR3 spells CASSGQSNSPLHF. The CDR3 region has the DNA TGTGCCAGCAGTGGACAGAGTAATTCACCCCTCCACTTT.